This T cell receptor beta chain was sequenced during a study of shared clonotypes between healthy human individuals. CDR1 KGHSH and CDR2 LQKENI come from the germline V gene. With 6 bases removed from V and 6 bases from J, the gap between germline ends came to 14 bases. The CDR3 sequence is 13 residues long. TCRdb's copy holds only in-frame clones and misses some; the assay was immunoSEQ multiplex PCR. Of roughly 2,300,000 clones listed, 85% to 95% were seen once; the top ten hold around 0.35%. Material for sequencing was naive CD4+ T cells from PBMCs. Sample subset: CD45RA+ positively selected. The chain employs TRBV18 and TRBJ1-1; no firm D call. The source of this sequence is a young man in good health. Some clones in this sample may be carry-over from other donors' samples. The CDR3 is CASSPTSGAEAFF. CDR3 nucleotides: TGTGCCAGCTCCCCAACGTCCGGGGCTGAAGCTTTCTTT.